This T cell receptor (beta chain) was recovered during a study of T cell responses to AZD1222 COVID-19 vaccine. CDR1 LNHDA and CDR2 SQIVND come from the germline V gene (reference sequence). The V end was cut by 5 bases, the J end by 1 base, with 14 bases between. CDR3 length: 15 amino acids. Repertoires were generated with immunoSEQ multiplex PCR, while TCRdb's copy carries only in-frame clones and drops some. The sample lists approximately 100,000 clones, roughly 87% occurring once. The chain is built from TRBV19 and TRBJ1-1; possible D gene TRBD1, 6 bases. This material consisted of peripheral blood, taken on day 0 of AZD1222 vaccination. The TCR was taken from an adult in good health. Here the CDR3 reads CASSGRRGGNTEAFF. The DNA for the CDR3 is TGTGCCAGTAGTGGAAGACGAGGGGGGAACACTGAAGCTTTCTTT.